This TCR beta chain stems from a study of type 1 and type 2 diabetes patients. Roughly 9.5 milliliters of peripheral blood were collected from each participant. The PCR template was genomic DNA. A primer set of 30 forward and 13 reverse primers amplified the CDR3. TCRdb re-derived calls from the multiplex PCR reads in MiXCR, one entry per CDR3 protein. The sample includes about 270,000 distinct CDR3 sequences, roughly 50% of them seen just once. CDR1 and CDR2 from the germline V gene are LGHNA and YSLEER. The CDR3 length is 16 residues. V dropped 0 bases and J dropped 4 bases, with 15 bases sitting between them. This clonotype was seen a few times.

This rearrangement joins TRBV4-3 to TRBJ1-2; D perhaps matches TRBD1 (6 bases). The sequenced sample was peripheral blood mononuclear cells (PBMCs). The receptor comes from a man aged 18 to 29 with type 2 diabetes. CDR3 bases: TGCGCCAGCAGCCAAGATCGATATCAGGGGACCTATGGCTACACCTTC. Translating gives CASSQDRYQGTYGYTF.